This T cell receptor beta chain was found in a study of T cells in tuberculosis. The CDR3 is 18 residues long. Data came from immunoSEQ multiplex PCR; TCRdb stores just in-frame clones and leaves some out. The sample includes tens of thousands of clones, nearly 95% of them seen just once. The chain employs TRBV21-1 and TRBJ2-7; the D call TRBD2 from the table was never checked on the DNA. TRBV21-1 is a pseudogene. The sequencing input was PBMCs. The TCR originated in a donor between 10 and 35 years old with latent tuberculosis or without tuberculosis infection. CDR3 sequence (DNA): TGTGCCAGCTTTACTAGCGGAGGGCAGGGCCAAATTTCCTACGAGCAGTACTTC. Residues: CASFTSGGQGQISYEQYF.